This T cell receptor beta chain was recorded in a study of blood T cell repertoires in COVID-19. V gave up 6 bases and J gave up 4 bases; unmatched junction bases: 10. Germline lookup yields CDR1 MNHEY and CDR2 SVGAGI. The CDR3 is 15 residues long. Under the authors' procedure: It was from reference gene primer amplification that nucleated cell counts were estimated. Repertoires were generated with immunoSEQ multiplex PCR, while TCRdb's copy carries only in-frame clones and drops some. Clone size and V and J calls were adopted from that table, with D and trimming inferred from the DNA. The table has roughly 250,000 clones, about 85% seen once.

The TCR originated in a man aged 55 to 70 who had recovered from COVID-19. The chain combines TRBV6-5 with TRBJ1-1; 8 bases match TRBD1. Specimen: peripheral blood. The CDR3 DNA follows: TGTGCCAGCAGCCCAAGGCAGGGGGCCGCCACTGAAGCTTTCTTT. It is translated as CASSPRQGAATEAFF.